This T cell receptor (beta chain) was identified in a study of blood T cell repertoires in COVID-19. The wider study: The study drew acute and convalescent COVID-19 samples from the United States, Italy and Spain. In each case, the material was cDNA or gDNA derived from T cells, B-cell-depleted T cells, or PBMCs.

The CDR3 extends over 11 amino acids. The trim removed 4 bases at V and 5 bases at J, leaving 0 bases unmatched. CDR1 is DFQATT, CDR2 SNEGSKA, per germline (reference sequence). Study processing details: Counts of nucleated cells, estimated from reference gene primer amplification, were obtained. The method was immunoSEQ multiplex PCR; TCRdb's version includes in-frame clones alone and lacks a portion of them. V and J calls and clone size are those listed in that table; D and trimming were worked out from the DNA. The table shows hundreds of thousands of clones, with roughly 80% occurring only once. Sequencing input: peripheral blood. This chain joins TRBV20-1 and TRBJ2-3; TRBD2 matches at 7 bases. The TCR sequence derives from a woman between 50 and 59 years old with acute or convalescent COVID-19. DNA of the CDR3: TGCAGTGCTACTAGCGGAGATACGCAGTATTTT. Translating it yields CSATSGDTQYF.